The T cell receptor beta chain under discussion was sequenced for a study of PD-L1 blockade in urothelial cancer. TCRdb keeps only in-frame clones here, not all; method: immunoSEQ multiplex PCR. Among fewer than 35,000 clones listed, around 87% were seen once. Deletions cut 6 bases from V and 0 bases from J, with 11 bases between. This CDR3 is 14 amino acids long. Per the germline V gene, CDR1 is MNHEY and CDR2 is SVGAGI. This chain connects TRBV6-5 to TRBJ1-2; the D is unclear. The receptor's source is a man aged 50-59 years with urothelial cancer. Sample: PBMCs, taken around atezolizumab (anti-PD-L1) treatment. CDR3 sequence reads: CASRKNGANYGYTF. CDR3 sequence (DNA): TGTGCCAGCAGGAAAAACGGGGCTAACTATGGCTACACCTTC.